A selection of T cell receptor beta chains follows, all from one sample in a study of blood T cell repertoires in COVID-19. Using immunoSEQ multiplex PCR, the repertoire was profiled, and TCRdb retains in-frame clones only, with some absent. The table lists approximately 260,000 clones, about 88% of them singletons, with 3.5% to 5% in the top ten. Sequenced material: peripheral blood. The receptor set was obtained from a woman aged 40-49 years who had recovered from COVID-19. Each CDR3 is given without its conserved first and last residue. The order of the fields is CDR3 length, J gene, V gene, CDR3 protein.

>12|TRBJ1-4|TRBV18
ASSPGRETEKLF
>13|TRBJ1-1|TRBV6-5
ASSYRQGASTGSF
>14|TRBJ2-3|TRBV18
ASSPRSAANTDTQY
>14|TRBJ2-1|TRBV7-9
ASSPHSGTRVDEQF
>12|TRBJ2-5|TRBV9
ASSVDPGSETQY
>14|TRBJ2-1|TRBV9
ASSDTSGNSYNEQF
>12|TRBJ1-2|TRBV10-2
ASKDGGVRYGYT
>15|TRBJ2-2|TRBV18
ASSPKTSGLNTGELF
>12|TRBJ2-1|TRBV4-3
ASSQELKGDEQF
>13|TRBJ2-1|TRBV4-1
ASSQVSSGGYEQF
>12|TRBJ2-1|TRBV6-1
ASSATSGSHEQF
>12|TRBJ2-7|TRBV15
ATSRDLGQYEQY
>12|TRBJ1-2|TRBV7-9
ASSVGQGQYGYT
>13|TRBJ1-2|TRBV7-2
ASSNKRRTGEDYT
>14|TRBJ1-1|TRBV11-2
ASSLVQGVLNTEAF
>15|TRBJ2-3|TRBV5-8
ASSLWGTGEGTDTQY
>13|TRBJ2-2|TRBV4-2
ASSPLSGSAGELF
>13|TRBJ2-2|TRBV7-2
ASSPLAGRTGELF
>14|TRBJ1-1|TRBV5-5
ASSLEGRDGGTEAF
>14|TRBJ1-3|TRBV15
ATSRESGLFGNTIY
>11|TRBJ1-2|TRBV2
ASSERQNYGYT
>13|TRBJ2-4|TRBV5-5
ASSSVRTGTNIQY
>12|TRBJ2-4|TRBV5-1
ASSSGITKNIQY
>12|TRBJ2-7|TRBV11-2
ASSLVRRTYEQY
>8|TRBJ2-5|TRBV6-4
ASSQETQY
>13|TRBJ1-2|TRBV21-1
ASSTPGQGVYGYT
>17|TRBJ2-1|TRBV10-2
ASSESRPVTSGSSDEQF
>13|TRBJ2-5|TRBV7-9
ASSFPAGGEETQY
>12|TRBJ1-2|TRBV5-1
ASSIGQGVDGYT
>11|TRBJ2-3|TRBV27
ASTSGGSDTQY
>11|TRBJ2-5|TRBV15
ATSQDRSQTQY
>13|TRBJ2-1|TRBV3-1/TRBV3-2
ASSSRESSYNEQF
>10|TRBJ2-5|TRBV11-3
ASGTGQETQY
>11|TRBJ1-4|TRBV6-5
ASNGQYREKLF
>12|TRBJ2-1|TRBV24-1
ATSDPMAALGQF
>14|TRBJ1-3|TRBV19
ASRPTGGGPGNTIY
>11|TRBJ1-5|TRBV18
ASSPGPRQPQH